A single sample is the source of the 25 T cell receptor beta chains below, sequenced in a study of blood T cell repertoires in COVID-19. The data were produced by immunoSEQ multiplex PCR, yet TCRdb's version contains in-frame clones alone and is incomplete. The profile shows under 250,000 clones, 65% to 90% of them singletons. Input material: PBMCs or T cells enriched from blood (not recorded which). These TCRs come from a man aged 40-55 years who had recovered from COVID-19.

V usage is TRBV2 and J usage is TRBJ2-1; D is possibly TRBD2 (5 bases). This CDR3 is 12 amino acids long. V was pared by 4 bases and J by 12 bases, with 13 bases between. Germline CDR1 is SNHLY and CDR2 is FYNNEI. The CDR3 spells CASSVGVYMQFF. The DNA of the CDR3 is TGTGCCAGCAGTGTCGGGGTTTACATGCAGTTCTTC.

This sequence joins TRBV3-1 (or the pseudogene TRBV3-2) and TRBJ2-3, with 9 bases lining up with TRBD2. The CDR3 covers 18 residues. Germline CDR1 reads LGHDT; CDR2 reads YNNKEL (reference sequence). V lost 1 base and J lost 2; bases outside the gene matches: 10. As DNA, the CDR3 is TGTGCCAGCAGCCAAGGTCGTGGCGGGAGGGCCGTCACAGATACGCAGTATTTT. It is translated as CASSQGRGGRAVTDTQYF.

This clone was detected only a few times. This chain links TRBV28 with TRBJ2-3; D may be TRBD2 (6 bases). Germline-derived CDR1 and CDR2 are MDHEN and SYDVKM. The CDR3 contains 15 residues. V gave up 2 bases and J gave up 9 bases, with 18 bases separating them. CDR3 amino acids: CASSLGLVGRGTQYF. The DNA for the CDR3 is TGTGCCAGCAGTTTAGGGTTGGTGGGGCGGGGAACGCAGTATTTT.

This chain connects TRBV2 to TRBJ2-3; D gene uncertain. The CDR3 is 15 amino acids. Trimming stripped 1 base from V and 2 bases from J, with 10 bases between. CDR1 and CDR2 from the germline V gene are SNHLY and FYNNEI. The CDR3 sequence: CASSEGLVFTDTQYF. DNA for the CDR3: TGTGCCAGCAGTGAAGGACTGGTATTCACAGATACGCAGTATTTT.

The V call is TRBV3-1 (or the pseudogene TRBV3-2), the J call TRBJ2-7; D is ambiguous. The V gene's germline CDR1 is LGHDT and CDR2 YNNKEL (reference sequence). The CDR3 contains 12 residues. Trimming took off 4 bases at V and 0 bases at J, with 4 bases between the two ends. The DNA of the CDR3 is TGTGCCAGCAGCCCCAGCTCCTACGAGCAGTACTTC. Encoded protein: CASSPSSYEQYF.

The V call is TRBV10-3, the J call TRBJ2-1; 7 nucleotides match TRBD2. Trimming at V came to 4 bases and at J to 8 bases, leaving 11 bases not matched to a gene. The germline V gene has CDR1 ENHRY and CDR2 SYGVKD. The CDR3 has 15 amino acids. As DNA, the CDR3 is TGTGCCATCAGTGCCGGGACTACCCCACTTCATGAGCAGTTCTTC. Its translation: CAISAGTTPLHEQFF.

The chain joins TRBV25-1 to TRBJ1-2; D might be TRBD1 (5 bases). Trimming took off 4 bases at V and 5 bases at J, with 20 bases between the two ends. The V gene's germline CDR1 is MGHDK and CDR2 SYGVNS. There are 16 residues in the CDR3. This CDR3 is CASSVPGGERDYGYTF. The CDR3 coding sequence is TGTGCCAGCAGTGTCCCGGGGGGGGAAAGGGATTATGGCTACACCTTC.

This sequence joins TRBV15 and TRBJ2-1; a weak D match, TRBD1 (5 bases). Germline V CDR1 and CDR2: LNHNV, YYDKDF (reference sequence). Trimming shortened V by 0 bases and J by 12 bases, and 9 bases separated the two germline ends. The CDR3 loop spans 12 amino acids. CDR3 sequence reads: CATSRDTGLQFF. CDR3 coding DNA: TGTGCCACCAGCAGAGATACAGGCCTGCAGTTCTTC.

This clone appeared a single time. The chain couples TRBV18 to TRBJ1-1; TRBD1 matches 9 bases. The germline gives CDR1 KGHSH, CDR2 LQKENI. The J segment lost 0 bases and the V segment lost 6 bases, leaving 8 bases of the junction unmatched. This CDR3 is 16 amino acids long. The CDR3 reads CASSQRGQGMNTEAFF. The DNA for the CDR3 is TGTGCCAGCTCCCAACGGGGACAGGGCATGAACACTGAAGCTTTCTTT.

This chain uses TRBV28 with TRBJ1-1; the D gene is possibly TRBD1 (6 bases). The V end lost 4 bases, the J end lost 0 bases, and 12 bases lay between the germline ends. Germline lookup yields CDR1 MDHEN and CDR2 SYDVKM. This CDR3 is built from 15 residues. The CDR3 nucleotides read TGTGCCAGCAGTTCCCCCGGGGGGCTGAACACTGAAGCTTTCTTT. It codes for CASSSPGGLNTEAFF.

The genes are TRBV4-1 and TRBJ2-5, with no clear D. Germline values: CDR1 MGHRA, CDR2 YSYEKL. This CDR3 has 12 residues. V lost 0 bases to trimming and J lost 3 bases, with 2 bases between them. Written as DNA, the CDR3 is TGCGCCAGCAGCCAAGACGAAGAGACCCAGTACTTC. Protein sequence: CASSQDEETQYF.

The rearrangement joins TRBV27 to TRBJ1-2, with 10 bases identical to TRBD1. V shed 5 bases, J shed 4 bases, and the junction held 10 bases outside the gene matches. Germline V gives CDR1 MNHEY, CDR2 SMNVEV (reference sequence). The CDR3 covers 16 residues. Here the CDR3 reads CASSTSGQGEIYGYTF. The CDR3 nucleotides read TGTGCCAGCAGTACCTCAGGACAGGGGGAGATCTATGGCTACACCTTC.

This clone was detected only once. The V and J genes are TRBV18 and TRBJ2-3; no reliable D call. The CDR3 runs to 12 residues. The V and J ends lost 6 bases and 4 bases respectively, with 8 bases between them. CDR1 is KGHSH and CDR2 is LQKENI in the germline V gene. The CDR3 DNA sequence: TGTGCCAGCTCCCAAGCGTCAGATACGCAGTATTTT. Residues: CASSQASDTQYF.

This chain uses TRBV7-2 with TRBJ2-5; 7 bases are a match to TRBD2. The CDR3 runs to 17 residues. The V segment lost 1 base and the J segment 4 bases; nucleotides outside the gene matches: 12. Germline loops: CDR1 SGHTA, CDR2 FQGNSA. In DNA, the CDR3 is TGTGCCAGCAGCTTAGGCTGGGGGGGGGAGGTCGGAGAGACCCAGTACTTC. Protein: CASSLGWGGEVGETQYF.

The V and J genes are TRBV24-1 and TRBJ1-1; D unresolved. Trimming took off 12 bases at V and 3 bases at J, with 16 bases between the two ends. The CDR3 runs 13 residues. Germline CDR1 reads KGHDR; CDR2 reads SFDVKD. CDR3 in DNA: TGTGCCGCCGTGTTTCCGCGAGACACTGAAGCTTTCTTT. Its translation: CAAVFPRDTEAFF.

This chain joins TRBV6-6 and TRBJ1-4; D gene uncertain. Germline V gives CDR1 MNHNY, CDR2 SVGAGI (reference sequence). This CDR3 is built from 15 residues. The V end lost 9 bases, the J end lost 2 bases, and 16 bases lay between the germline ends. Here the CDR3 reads CASKLAWRTNEKLFF. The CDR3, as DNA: TGTGCCAGTAAACTTGCCTGGCGGACTAATGAAAAACTGTTTTTT.

CDR3 sequence (DNA): TGCGCCAGCAGCTTACAGACACGACTGAACACTGAAGCTTTCTTT. As protein: CASSLQTRLNTEAFF. The V gene is TRBV5-1, the J gene TRBJ1-1; no reliable D call. Trimming cost V 2 bases and J 0 bases, with 11 bases left between them. The CDR3 runs 15 residues. Germline assignment: CDR1 SGHRS and CDR2 YFSETQ.

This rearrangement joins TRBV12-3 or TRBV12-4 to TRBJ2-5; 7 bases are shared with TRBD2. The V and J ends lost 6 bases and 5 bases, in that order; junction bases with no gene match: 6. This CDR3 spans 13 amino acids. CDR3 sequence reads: CASSRTRGETQYF. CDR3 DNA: TGTGCCAGCAGCAGGACTAGAGGGGAGACCCAGTACTTC.

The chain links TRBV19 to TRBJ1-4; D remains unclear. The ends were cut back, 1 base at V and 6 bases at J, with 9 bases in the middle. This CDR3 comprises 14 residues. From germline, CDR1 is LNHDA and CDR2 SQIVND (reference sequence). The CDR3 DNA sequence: TGTGCCAGTAGTATAGCCAGGAGGGATGAAAAACTGTTTTTT. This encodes CASSIARRDEKLFF.

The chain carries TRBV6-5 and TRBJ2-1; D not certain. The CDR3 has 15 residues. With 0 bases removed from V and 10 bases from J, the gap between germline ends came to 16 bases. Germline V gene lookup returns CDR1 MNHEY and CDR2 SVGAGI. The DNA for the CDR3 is TGTGCCAGCAGTTACTCGTTTCCCCCCAATTCCGAGCAGTTCTTC. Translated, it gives CASSYSFPPNSEQFF.

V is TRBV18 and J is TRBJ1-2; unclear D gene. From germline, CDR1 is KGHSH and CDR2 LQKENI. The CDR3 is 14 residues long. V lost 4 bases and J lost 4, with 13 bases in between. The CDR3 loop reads CASSLSRGGYGYTF. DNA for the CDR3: TGTGCCAGCTCACTTTCCCGGGGTGGCTATGGCTACACCTTC.

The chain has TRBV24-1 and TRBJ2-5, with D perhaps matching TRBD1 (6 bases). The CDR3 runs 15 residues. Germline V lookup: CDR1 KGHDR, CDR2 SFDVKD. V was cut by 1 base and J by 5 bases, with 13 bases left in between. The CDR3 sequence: CATSDFGQGLETQYF. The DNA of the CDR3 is TGTGCCACCAGTGATTTTGGGCAGGGGCTGGAGACCCAGTACTTC.

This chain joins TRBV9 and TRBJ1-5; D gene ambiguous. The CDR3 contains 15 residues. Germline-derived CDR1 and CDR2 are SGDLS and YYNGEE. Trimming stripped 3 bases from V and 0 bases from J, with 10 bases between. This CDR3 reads CASSATVYSNQPQHF. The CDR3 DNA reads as TGTGCCAGCAGCGCCACAGTATATAGCAATCAGCCCCAGCATTTT.

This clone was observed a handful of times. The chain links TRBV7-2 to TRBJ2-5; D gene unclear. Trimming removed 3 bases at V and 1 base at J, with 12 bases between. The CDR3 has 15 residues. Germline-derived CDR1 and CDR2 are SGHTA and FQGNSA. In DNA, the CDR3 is TGTGCCAGCAGCTTCTCGGTCACCCTCCAAGAGACCCAGTACTTC. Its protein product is CASSFSVTLQETQYF.

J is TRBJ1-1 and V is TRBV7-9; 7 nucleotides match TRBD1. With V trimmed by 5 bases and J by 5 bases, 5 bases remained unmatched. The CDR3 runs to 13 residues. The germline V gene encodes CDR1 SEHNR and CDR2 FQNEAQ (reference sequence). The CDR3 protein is CASSAGGVTEAFF. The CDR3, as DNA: TGTGCCAGCAGCGCAGGGGGAGTTACTGAAGCTTTCTTT.